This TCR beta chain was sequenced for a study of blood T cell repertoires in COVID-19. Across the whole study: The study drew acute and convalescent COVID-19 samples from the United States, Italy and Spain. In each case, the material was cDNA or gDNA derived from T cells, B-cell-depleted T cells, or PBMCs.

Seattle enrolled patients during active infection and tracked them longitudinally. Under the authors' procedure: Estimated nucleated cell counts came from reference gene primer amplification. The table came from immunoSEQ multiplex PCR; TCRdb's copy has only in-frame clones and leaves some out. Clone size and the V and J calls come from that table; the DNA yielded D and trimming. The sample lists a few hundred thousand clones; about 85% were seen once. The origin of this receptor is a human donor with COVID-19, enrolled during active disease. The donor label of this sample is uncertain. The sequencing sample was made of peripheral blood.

This chain's CDR3 is CASTNTNTGELFF. CDR3 nucleotides: TGTGCCAGCACGAACACGAACACCGGGGAGCTGTTTTTT. The chain carries TRBV6-5 and TRBJ2-2; D not resolved. The CDR3 spans 13 residues. Trimming took off 7 bases at V and 0 bases at J, with 6 bases between the two ends. Germline loops: CDR1 MNHEY, CDR2 SVGAGI.